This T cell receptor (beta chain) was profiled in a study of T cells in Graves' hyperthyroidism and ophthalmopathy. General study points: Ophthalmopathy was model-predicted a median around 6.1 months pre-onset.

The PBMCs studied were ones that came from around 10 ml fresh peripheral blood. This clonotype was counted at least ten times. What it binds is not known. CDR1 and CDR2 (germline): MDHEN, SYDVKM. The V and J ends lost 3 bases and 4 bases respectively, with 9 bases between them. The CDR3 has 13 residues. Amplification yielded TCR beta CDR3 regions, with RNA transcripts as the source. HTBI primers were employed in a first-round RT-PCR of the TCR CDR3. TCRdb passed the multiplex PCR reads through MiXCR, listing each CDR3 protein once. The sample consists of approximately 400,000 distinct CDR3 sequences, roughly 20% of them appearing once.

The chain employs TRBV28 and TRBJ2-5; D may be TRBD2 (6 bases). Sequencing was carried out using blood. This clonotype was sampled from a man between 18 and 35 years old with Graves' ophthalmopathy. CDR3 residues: CASSFVGGETQYF. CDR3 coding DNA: TGTGCCAGCAGTTTTGTCGGGGGAGAGACCCAGTACTTC.